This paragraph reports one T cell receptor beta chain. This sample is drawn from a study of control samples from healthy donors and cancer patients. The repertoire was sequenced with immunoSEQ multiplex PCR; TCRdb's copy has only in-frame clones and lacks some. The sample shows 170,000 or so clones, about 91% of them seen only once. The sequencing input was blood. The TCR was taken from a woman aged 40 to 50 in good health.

CDR3 protein: CASSYKPRDSGYTF. CDR3 sequence (DNA): TGTGCCAGCAGCTATAAGCCCCGGGACTCTGGCTACACCTTC. The chain employs TRBV27 and TRBJ1-2; weak D call: TRBD1 (5 bases). The germline V and J ends were trimmed by 6 bases and 7 bases, with 18 bases remaining between them. Germline V lookup: CDR1 MNHEY, CDR2 SMNVEV (reference sequence). This CDR3 is 14 amino acids long.